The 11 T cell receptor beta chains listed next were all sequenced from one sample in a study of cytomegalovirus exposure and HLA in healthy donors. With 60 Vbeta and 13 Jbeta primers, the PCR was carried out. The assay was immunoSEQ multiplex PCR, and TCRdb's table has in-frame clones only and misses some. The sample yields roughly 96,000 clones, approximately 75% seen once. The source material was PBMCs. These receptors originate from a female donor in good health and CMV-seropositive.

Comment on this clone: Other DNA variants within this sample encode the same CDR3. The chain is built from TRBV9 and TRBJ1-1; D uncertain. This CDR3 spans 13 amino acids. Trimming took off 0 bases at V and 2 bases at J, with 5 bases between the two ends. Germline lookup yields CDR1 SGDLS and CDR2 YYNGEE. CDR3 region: CASSVGANTEAFF. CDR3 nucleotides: TGTGCCAGCAGCGTAGGGGCCAACACTGAAGCTTTCTTT.

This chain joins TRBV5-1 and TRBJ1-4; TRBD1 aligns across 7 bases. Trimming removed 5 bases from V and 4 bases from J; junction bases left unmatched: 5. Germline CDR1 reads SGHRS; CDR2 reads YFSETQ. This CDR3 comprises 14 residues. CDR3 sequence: CASSDRAGNEKLFF. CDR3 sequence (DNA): TGCGCCAGCAGTGACAGGGCGGGTAATGAAAAACTGTTTTTT.

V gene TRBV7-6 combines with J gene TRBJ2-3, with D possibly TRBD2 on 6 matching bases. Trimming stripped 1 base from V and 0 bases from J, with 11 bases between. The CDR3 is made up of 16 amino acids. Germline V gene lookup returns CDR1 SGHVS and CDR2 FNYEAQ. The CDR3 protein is CASSLDSGASTDTQYF. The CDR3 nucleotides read TGTGCCAGCAGCTTAGACTCGGGAGCTAGCACAGATACGCAGTATTTT.

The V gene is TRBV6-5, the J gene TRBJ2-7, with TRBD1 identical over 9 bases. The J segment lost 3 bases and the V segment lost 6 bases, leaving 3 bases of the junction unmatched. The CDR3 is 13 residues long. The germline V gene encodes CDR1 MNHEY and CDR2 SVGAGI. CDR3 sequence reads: CASRLDRGYEQYF. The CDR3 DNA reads TGTGCCAGCAGACTGGACAGGGGCTACGAGCAGTACTTC.

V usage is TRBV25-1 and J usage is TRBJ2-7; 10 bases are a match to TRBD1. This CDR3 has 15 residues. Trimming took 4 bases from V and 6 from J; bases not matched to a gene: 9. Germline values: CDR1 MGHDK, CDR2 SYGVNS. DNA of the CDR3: TGTGCCAGCAGTGGATGGGACAGGGGTATCCCCGAGCAGTACTTC. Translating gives CASSGWDRGIPEQYF.

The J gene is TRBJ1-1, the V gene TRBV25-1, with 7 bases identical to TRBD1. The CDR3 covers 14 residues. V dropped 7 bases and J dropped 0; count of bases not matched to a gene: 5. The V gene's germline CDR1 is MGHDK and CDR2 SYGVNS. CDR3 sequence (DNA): TGTGCCAGCATGGGGGACAGCATGAACACTGAAGCTTTCTTT. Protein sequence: CASMGDSMNTEAFF.

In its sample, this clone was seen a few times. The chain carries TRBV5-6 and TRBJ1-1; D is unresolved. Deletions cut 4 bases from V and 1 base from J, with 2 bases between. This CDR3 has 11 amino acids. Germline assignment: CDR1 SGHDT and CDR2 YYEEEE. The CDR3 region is CASSRNTEAFF. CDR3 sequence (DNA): TGTGCCAGCAGCCGGAACACTGAAGCTTTCTTT.

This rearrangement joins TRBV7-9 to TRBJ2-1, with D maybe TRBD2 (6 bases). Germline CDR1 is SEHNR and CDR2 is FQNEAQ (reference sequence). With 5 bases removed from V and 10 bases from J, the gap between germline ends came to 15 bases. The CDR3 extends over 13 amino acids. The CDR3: CASSREAGPEQFF. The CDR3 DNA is TGTGCCAGCAGCAGAGAAGCGGGCCCAGAGCAGTTCTTC.

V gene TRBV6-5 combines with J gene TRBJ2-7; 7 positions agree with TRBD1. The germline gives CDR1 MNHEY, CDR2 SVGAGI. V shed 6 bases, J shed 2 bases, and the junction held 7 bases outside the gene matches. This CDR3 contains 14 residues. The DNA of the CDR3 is TGTGCCAGCAGGGGACAGCCGGGGCCCTACGAGCAGTACTTC. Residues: CASRGQPGPYEQYF.

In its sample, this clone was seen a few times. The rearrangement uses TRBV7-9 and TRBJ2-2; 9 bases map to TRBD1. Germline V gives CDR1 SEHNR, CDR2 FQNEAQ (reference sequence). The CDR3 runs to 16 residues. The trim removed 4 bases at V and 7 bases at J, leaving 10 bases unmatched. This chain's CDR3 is CASSSLGTGRIGELFF. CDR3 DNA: TGTGCCAGCAGCTCCCTCGGGACAGGGAGGATCGGGGAGCTGTTTTTT.

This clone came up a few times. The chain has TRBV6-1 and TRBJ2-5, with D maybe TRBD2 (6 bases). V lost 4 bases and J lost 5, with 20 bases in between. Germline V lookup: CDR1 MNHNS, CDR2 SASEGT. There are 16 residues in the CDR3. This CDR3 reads CASSVPGLRVGETQYF. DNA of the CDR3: TGTGCCAGCAGTGTTCCGGGACTCCGAGTGGGGGAGACCCAGTACTTC.